This T cell receptor beta chain stems from a study of T cells in Graves' hyperthyroidism and ophthalmopathy. The wider study: Pretreatment peripheral blood was obtained at initial diagnosis.

It was RNA transcripts that yielded the amplified TCR beta CDR3 regions. Using the HTBI primer set, a first-round RT-PCR was run on the TCR CDR3. TCRdb analysed the multiplex PCR reads with MiXCR anew, one entry per CDR3 protein. This sample carries about 400,000 distinct CDR3 sequences, about 14% of them seen once, and the ten largest clones take around 27%. Germline-derived CDR1 and CDR2 are SGHTA and FQGNSA. CDR3 length: 13 amino acids. V was pared by 2 bases and J by 3 bases, with 7 bases between. V gene TRBV7-2 combines with J gene TRBJ2-5; D not resolved. This receptor was taken from a man in his fifties with Graves' ophthalmopathy. Sequenced sample: blood. The CDR3: CASSLYYKETQYF. The DNA of the CDR3 is TGTGCCAGCAGCTTATACTACAAAGAGACCCAGTACTTC.